These 13 T cell receptor beta chains came from one sample sequenced in a study of OX40 agonist ivuxolimab in advanced cancers. TCRdb's copy holds only in-frame clones and misses some; the assay was immunoSEQ multiplex PCR. Of 65,000 to 100,000 clones in the sample, almost 90% were seen once. Sequenced material: CD4+ or CD8+ T cells sorted from blood, taken in a trial of the OX40 agonist ivuxolimab. These receptor sequences come from an adult with an advanced solid tumor such as melanoma, head and neck, liver or kidney cancer.

This clone has more than one count but fewer than ten. In DNA form, the CDR3 reads TGTGCCAGCACCGGGGACAGGGGGCGAGCTAGCGGGAGGGCGTCGTCCTACGAGCAGTACTTC. It specifies CASTGDRGRASGRASSYEQYF. V gene TRBV28 combines with J gene TRBJ2-7; D could derive from TRBD1 or TRBD2 (12 bases each). Germline CDR1 reads MDHEN; CDR2 reads SYDVKM. The ends were cut back, 7 bases at V and 1 base at J, with 35 bases in the middle. The CDR3 is 21 amino acids.

This clone was counted once. The chain couples TRBV25-1 to TRBJ2-2, with D possibly TRBD2 on 6 matching bases. The germline V and J ends were trimmed by 6 bases and 2 bases, with 13 bases remaining between them. This CDR3 has 15 residues. Per germline, CDR1 MGHDK and CDR2 SYGVNS. The CDR3 sequence: CASSAGLPNTGELFF. The CDR3 nucleotides read TGTGCCAGCAGCGCCGGACTACCTAACACCGGGGAGCTGTTTTTT.

The chain has TRBV25-1 and TRBJ2-1, with D possibly being TRBD2 (5 bases). Trimming cost V 3 bases and J 9 bases, with 9 bases left between them. The CDR3 has 12 residues. The germline CDR1 and CDR2 sequences are MGHDK and SYGVNS. CDR3 amino acids: CASSDTSGEQFF. The CDR3, as DNA: TGTGCCAGCAGTGATACAAGCGGTGAGCAGTTCTTC. The full variable domain, completed using reference TRBV25-1 and TRBJ2-1, is EADIYQTPRYLVIGTGKKITLECSQTMGHDKMYWYQQDPGMELHLIHYSYGVNSTEKGDLSSESTVSRIRTEHFPLTLESARPSHTSQYLCASSDTSGEQFFGPGTRLTVL.

The chain has TRBV18 and TRBJ2-1, with 7 bases that match TRBD2. The V gene's germline CDR1 is KGHSH and CDR2 LQKENI. Trimming took 5 bases from V and 0 from J; bases not matched to a gene: 7. The CDR3 consists of 16 residues. CDR3 DNA sequence: TGTGCCAGCTCATCCCTAGCGGAGAGCTCCTACAATGAGCAGTTCTTC. Translation gives CASSSLAESSYNEQFF. The whole variable domain, filled in from reference TRBV18 and TRBJ2-1, reads NAGVMQNPRHLVRRRGQEARLRCSPMKGHSHVYWYRQLPEEGLKFMVYLQKENIIDESGMPKERFSAEFPKEGPSILRIQQVVRGDSAAYFCASSSLAESSYNEQFFGPGTRLTVL.

V is TRBV19 and J is TRBJ1-5; D is undetermined. Trimming removed 1 base from V and 1 base from J, with 20 bases in between. The CDR3 has 19 residues. Germline loops: CDR1 LNHDA, CDR2 SQIVND (reference sequence). CDR3 DNA sequence: TGTGCCAGTAGTATAGGTTTTCGGGCAGGTGGACGGAGCAATCAGCCCCAGCATTTT. As protein: CASSIGFRAGGRSNQPQHF. Full variable domain (remainder filled in from reference TRBV19 and TRBJ1-5): DGGITQSPKYLFRKEGQNVTLSCEQNLNHDAMYWYRQDPGQGLRLIYYSQIVNDFQKGDIAEGYSVSREKKESFPLTVTSAQKNPTAFYLCASSIGFRAGGRSNQPQHFGDGTRLSIL.

The genes are TRBV6-5 and TRBJ2-3, with a possible D match to TRBD2 (6 bases). In germline, CDR1 is MNHEY, CDR2 SVGAGI. The CDR3 runs 14 residues. The V gene lost 0 bases and the J gene lost 4 bases, with 8 bases spanning the gap. CDR3 DNA sequence: TGTGCCAGCAGTTACTCGTGGGGGGCAGATACGCAGTATTTT. Amino acids: CASSYSWGADTQYF.

The chain has TRBV19 and TRBJ2-1, with D perhaps TRBD1 (6 bases). Germline V gene data show CDR1 as LNHDA and CDR2 as SQIVND (reference sequence). This CDR3 is built from 15 residues. Trimming removed 4 bases from V and 2 bases from J, with 12 bases in between. CDR3 bases: TGTGCCAGTAGTACGGACAGACAAACCTACAATGAGCAGTTCTTC. As protein: CASSTDRQTYNEQFF. Filled out from reference TRBV19 and TRBJ2-1, the complete variable domain reads DGGITQSPKYLFRKEGQNVTLSCEQNLNHDAMYWYRQDPGQGLRLIYYSQIVNDFQKGDIAEGYSVSREKKESFPLTVTSAQKNPTAFYLCASSTDRQTYNEQFFGPGTRLTVL.

The chain has TRBV29-1 and TRBJ2-4, with TRBD1 matching over 7 bases. V was clipped by 4 bases and J by 0 bases; unmatched bases: 9. Germline CDR1 reads SQVTM; CDR2 reads ANQGSEA. The length of the CDR3 is 16 residues. The CDR3, as DNA: TGCAGCGTTGTTTCCCCGGGACAGCTAGCCAAAAACATTCAGTACTTC. Protein sequence: CSVVSPGQLAKNIQYF.

This sequence joins TRBV7-8 and TRBJ1-5; no reliable D call. Germline values: CDR1 SGHVS, CDR2 FQNEAQ. Deletions cut 1 base from V and 4 bases from J, with 11 bases between. The CDR3 extends over 15 amino acids. CDR3 nucleotides: TGTGCCAGCAGCTTAGGGTCAGGCGGGAATCAGCCCCAGCATTTT. It is translated as CASSLGSGGNQPQHF.

The CDR3 sequence: CASSPRQGEGTDTQYF. The CDR3 nucleotides are TGTGCCAGCAGCCCGCGACAGGGGGAGGGCACAGATACGCAGTATTTT. The chain joins TRBV11-3 to TRBJ2-3; 9 bases map to TRBD1. Trimming removed 5 bases from V and 1 base from J; junction bases left unmatched: 7. Germline V lookup: CDR1 SGHNT, CDR2 YENEEA. This CDR3 has 16 residues.

The chain carries TRBV4-3 and TRBJ1-1; D remains ambiguous. The V end was cut by 0 bases, the J end by 3 bases, with 11 bases between. The CDR3 is 15 amino acids. In germline, CDR1 is LGHNA, CDR2 YSLEER. The CDR3 region has the DNA TGCGCCAGCAGCCAAGATTTGGGGAAGTACACTGAAGCTTTCTTT. Translating it yields CASSQDLGKYTEAFF.

Here the CDR3 DNA reads TGTGCCAGCAGCACCCCACGGGGCGAGCAGTACTTC. Protein sequence: CASSTPRGEQYF. The chain is built from TRBV7-9 and TRBJ2-7; D possibly corresponds to TRBD2 (5 bases). The CDR3 loop spans 12 amino acids. Trimming took 5 bases from V and 6 from J, leaving 11 bases between them. Per the germline V gene, CDR1 is SEHNR and CDR2 is FQNEAQ (reference sequence).

The chain recombines TRBV5-1 with TRBJ1-2, with 8 nucleotides matching TRBD1. CDR1 is SGHRS and CDR2 is YFSETQ in the germline V gene. The CDR3 is 14 residues long. J was trimmed by 6 bases and V by 3 bases; bases with no gene match: 7. The CDR3 is CASSSRTGTDGYTF. As DNA, the CDR3 is TGCGCCAGCAGCTCGCGGACAGGGACGGATGGCTACACCTTC.